The sequence of this T cell receptor (beta chain) was determined in a study of monozygotic twins with inflammatory bowel disease. General study findings and limits: Findings did not support one strong IBD-associated signal or clonotype. The analysis failed to separate different T cell subtypes.

TCRdb re-called the 5' RACE reads, yielding one record per CDR3 amino acid sequence without DNA. Its clone listing holds some 400,000 distinct CDR3 sequences. Per donor, roughly 2.5 ml of blood was collected and frozen. As for this clonotype: The antigen is not known.

The CDR3 has 14 amino acids. From germline, CDR1 is ENHRY and CDR2 SYGVKD. Sequencing was carried out using blood. The source is a human donor with ulcerative colitis or Crohn's disease, or a healthy co-twin of an affected twin (not recorded which). The chain uses TRBV10-3 and TRBJ2-5; TCRdb's D call, TRBD1, is unchecked because there is no DNA. The CDR3: CAISDPGSQETQYF.